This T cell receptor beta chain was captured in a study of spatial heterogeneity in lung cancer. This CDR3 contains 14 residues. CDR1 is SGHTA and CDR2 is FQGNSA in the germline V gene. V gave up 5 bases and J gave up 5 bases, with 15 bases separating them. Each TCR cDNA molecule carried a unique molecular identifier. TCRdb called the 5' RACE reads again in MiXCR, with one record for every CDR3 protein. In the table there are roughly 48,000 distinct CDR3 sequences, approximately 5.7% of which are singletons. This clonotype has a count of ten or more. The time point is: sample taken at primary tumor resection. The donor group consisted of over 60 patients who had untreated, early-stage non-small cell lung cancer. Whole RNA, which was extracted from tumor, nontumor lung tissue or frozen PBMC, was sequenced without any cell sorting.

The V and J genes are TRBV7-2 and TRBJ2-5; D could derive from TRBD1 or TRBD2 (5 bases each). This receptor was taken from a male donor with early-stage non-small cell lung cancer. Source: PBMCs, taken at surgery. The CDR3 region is CASSRVPWGETQYF. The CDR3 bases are TGTGCCAGCAGCCGTGTCCCCTGGGGGGAGACCCAGTACTTC.